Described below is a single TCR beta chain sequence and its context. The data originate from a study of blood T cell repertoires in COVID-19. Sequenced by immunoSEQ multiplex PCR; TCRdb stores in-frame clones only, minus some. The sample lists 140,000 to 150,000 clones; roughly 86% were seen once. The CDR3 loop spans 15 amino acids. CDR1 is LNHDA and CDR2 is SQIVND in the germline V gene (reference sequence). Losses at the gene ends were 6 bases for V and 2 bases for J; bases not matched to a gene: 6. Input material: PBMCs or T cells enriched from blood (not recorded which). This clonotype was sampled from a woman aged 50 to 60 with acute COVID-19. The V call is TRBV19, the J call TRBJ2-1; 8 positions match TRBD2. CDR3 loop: CASRDSAGAYNEQFF. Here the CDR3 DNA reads TGTGCCAGTAGAGACTCAGCGGGAGCCTACAATGAGCAGTTCTTC.